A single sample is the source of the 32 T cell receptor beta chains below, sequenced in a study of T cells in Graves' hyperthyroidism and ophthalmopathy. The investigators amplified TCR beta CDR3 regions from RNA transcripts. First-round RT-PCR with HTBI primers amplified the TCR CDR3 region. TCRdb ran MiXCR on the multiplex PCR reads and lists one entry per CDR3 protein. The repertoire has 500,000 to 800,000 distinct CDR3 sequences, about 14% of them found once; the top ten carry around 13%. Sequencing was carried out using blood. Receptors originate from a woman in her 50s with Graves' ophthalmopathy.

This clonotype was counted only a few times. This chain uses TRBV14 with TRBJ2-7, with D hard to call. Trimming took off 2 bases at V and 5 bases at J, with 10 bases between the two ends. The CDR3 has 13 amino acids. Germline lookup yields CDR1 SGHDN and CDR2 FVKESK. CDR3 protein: CASSQFAFHEQYF. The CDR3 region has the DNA TGTGCCAGCAGCCAATTCGCGTTCCACGAGCAGTACTTC.

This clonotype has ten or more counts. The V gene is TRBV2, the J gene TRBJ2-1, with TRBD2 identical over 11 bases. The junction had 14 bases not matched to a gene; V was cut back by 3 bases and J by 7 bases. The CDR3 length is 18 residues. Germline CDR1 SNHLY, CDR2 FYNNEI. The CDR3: CASSDGYWVAGGWNEQFF. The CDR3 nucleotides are TGTGCCAGCAGTGACGGTTATTGGGTAGCGGGAGGGTGGAATGAGCAGTTCTTC.

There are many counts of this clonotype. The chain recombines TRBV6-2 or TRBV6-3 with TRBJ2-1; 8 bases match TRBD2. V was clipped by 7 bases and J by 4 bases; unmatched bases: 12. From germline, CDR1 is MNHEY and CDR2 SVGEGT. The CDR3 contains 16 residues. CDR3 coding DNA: TGTGCCAGCAACCTAACCCCGGGACTAGGGTACAATGAGCAGTTCTTC. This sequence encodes CASNLTPGLGYNEQFF.

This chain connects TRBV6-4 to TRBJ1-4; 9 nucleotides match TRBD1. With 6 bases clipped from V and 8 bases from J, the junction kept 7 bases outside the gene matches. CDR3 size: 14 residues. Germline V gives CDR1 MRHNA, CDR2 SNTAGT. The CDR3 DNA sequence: TGTGCCAGCAGAGACGGGACAGGGTGGGAAAAACTGTTTTTT. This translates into CASRDGTGWEKLFF.

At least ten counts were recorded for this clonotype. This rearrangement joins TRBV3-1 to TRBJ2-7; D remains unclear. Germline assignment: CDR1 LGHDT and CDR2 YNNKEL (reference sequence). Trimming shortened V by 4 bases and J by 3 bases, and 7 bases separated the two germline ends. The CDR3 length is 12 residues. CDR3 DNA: TGTGCCAGCAGCCGGGTCGGCTACGAGCAGTACTTC. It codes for CASSRVGYEQYF.

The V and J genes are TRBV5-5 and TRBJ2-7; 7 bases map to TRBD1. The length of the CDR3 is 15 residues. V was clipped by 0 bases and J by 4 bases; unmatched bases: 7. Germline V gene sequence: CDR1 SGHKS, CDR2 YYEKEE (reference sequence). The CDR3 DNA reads TGTGCCAGCAGCTTGGGAGGGGGCCTCCTTTACGAGCAGTACTTC. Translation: CASSLGGGLLYEQYF.

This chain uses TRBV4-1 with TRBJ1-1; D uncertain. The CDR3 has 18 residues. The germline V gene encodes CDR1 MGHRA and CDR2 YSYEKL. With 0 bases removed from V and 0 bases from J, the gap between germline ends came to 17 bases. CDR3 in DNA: TGCGCCAGCAGCCAAGATTTAATGAGGCCAAACATGAACACTGAAGCTTTCTTT. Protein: CASSQDLMRPNMNTEAFF.

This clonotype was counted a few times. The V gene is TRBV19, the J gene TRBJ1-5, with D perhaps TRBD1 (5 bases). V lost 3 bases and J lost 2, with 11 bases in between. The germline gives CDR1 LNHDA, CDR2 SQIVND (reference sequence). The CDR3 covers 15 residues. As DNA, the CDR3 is TGTGCCAGTAGTATCAGGGTAGGAGGCAATCAGCCCCAGCATTTT. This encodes CASSIRVGGNQPQHF.

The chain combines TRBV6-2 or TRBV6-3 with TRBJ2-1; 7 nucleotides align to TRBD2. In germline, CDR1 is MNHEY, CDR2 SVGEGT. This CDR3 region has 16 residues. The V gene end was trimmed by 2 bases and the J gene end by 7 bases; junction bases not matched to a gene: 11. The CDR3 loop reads CASSYHGLGSRNEQFF. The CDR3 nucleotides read TGTGCCAGCAGTTACCACGGACTAGGGAGTCGGAATGAGCAGTTCTTC.

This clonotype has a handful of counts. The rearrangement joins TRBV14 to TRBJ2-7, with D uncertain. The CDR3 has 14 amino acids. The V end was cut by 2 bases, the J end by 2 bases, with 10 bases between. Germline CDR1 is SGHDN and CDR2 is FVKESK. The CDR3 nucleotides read TGTGCCAGCAGCCAATGGAAATCGACCTACGAGCAGTACTTC. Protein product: CASSQWKSTYEQYF.

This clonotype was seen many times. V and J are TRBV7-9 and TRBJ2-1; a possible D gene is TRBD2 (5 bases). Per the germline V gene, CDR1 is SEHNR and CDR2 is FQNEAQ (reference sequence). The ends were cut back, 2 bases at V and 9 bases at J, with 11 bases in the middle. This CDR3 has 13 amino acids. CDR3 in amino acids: CASSLSGKGEQFF. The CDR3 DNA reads TGTGCCAGCAGCTTATCCGGGAAGGGTGAGCAGTTCTTC.

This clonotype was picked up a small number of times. Here the CDR3 DNA reads TGTGCCAGTACTGAGGGACCAAACATTCAGTACTTC. This gives the protein CASTEGPNIQYF. The chain has TRBV19 and TRBJ2-4; D tentatively fits TRBD1 or TRBD2 (5 bases each). In germline, CDR1 is LNHDA, CDR2 SQIVND (reference sequence). The CDR3 spans 12 residues. V was shortened by 7 bases and J by 6 bases, with 10 bases between the two germline ends.

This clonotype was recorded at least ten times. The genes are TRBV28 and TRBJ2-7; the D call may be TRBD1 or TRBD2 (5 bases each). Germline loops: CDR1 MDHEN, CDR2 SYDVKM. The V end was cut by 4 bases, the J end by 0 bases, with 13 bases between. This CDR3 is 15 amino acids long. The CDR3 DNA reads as TGTGCCAGCAGTTGGGACCCGACACTCTCCTACGAGCAGTACTTC. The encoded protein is CASSWDPTLSYEQYF.

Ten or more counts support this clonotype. CDR3 sequence reads: CASRGLHNSPLHF. In DNA form, the CDR3 reads TGTGCCAGCAGGGGACTGCATAATTCACCCCTCCACTTT. This sequence joins TRBV11-2 and TRBJ1-6; perhaps TRBD1 as D (5 bases). The germline V gene has CDR1 SGHAT and CDR2 FQNNGV. The ends were cut back, 6 bases at V and 5 bases at J, with 8 bases in the middle. The CDR3 has 13 residues.

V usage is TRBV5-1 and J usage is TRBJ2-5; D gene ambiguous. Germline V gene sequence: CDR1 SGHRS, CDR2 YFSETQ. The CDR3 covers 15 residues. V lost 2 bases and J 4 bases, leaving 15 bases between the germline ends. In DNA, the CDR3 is TGCGCCAGCAGCTTTTCGAGCCGAGATACAGAGACCCAGTACTTC. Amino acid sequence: CASSFSSRDTETQYF.

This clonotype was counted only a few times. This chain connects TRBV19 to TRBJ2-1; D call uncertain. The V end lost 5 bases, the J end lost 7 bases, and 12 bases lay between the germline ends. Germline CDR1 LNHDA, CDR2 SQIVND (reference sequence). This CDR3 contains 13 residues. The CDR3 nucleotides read TGTGCCAGTAGTTCAGAAACGGGTAATGAGCAGTTCTTC. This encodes CASSSETGNEQFF.

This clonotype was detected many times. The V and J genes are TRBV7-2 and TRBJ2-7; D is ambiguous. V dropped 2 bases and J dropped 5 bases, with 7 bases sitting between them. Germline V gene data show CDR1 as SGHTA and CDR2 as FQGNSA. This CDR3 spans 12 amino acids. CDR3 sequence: CASSLRVHEQYF. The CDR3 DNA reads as TGTGCCAGCAGCTTAAGGGTCCACGAGCAGTACTTC.

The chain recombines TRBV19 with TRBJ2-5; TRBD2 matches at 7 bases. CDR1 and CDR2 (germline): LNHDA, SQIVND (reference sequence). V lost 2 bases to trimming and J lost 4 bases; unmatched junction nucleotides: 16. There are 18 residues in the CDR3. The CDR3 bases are TGTGCCAGTAGTATAAGGGGAGGGCGGAGAGGATTCGGAGAGACCCAGTACTTC. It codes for CASSIRGGRRGFGETQYF.

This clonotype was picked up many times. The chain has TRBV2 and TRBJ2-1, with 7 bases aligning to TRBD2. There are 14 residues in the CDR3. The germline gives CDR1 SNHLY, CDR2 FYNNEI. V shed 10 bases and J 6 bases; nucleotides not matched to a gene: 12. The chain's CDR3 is CATEGLEQINEQFF. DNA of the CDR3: TGTGCCACCGAAGGACTAGAACAGATCAATGAGCAGTTCTTC.

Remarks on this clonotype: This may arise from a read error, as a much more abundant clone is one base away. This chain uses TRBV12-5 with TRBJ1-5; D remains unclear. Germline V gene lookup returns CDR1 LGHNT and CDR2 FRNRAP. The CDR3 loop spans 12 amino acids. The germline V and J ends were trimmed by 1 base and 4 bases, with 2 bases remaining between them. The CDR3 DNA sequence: TGTGCTAGTGGTTTGGCTAATCAGCCCCAGCATTTT. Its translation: CASGLANQPQHF.

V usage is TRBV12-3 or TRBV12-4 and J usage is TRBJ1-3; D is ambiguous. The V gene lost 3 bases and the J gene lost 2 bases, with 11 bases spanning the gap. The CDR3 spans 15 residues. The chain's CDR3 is CASSFSSSAGNTIYF. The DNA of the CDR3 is TGTGCCAGCAGTTTTTCTAGTAGTGCTGGAAACACCATATATTTT.

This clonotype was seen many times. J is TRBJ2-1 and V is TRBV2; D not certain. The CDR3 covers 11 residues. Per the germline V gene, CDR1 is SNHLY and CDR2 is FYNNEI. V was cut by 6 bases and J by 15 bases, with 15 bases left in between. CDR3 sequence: CASSFSVVAFF. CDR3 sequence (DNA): TGTGCCAGCAGCTTCAGTGTTGTGGCGTTCTTC.

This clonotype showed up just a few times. CDR3 DNA: TGTGCCAGCAGCGCACTGCTAGGTCGTGGCACCGGGGAGCTGTTTTTT. Its protein product is CASSALLGRGTGELFF. The genes are TRBV9 and TRBJ2-2; D is unclear. This CDR3 has 16 amino acids. V was shortened by 3 bases and J by 4 bases, with 16 bases between the two germline ends. Per the germline V gene, CDR1 is SGDLS and CDR2 is YYNGEE.

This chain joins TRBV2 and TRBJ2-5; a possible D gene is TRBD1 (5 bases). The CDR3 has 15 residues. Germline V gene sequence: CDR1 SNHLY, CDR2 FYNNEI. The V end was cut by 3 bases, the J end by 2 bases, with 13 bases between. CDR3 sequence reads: CASSEFRGGQETQYF. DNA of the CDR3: TGTGCCAGCAGTGAGTTTAGGGGTGGGCAAGAGACCCAGTACTTC. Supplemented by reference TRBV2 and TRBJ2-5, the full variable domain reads EPEVTQTPSHQVTQMGQEVILRCVPISNHLYFYWYRQILGQKVEFLVSFYNNEISEKSEIFDDQFSVERPDGSNFTLKIRSTKLEDSAMYFCASSEFRGGQETQYFGPGTRLLVL.

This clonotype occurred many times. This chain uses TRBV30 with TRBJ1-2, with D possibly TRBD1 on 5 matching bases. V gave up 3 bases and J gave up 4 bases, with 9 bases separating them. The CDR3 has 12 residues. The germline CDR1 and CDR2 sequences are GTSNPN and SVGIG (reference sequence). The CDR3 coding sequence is TGTGCCTGGAGGGACGGGACCTATGGCTACACCTTC. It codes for CAWRDGTYGYTF.

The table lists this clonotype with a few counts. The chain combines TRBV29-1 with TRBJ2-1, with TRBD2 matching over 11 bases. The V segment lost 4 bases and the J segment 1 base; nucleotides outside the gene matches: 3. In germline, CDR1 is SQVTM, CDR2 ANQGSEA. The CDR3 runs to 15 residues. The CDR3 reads CSVAPSGRSYNEQFF. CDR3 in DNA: TGCAGCGTTGCTCCTAGCGGGAGGTCCTACAATGAGCAGTTCTTC.

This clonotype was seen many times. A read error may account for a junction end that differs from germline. The CDR3 loop is CASRLAGTEAFF. The CDR3, as DNA: TGTGCCAGCAGATTAGCGGGCACTGAAGCTTTCTTT. The chain is built from TRBV7-9 and TRBJ1-1; no definite D call. Germline V gene lookup returns CDR1 SEHNR and CDR2 FQNEAQ (reference sequence). The CDR3 is 12 amino acids.

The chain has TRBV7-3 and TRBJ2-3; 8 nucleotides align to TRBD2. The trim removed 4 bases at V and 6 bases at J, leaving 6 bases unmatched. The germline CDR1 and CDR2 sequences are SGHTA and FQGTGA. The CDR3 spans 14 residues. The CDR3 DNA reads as TGTGCCAGCAGCTCGACCCGACTAGCGGATACGCAGTATTTT. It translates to CASSSTRLADTQYF. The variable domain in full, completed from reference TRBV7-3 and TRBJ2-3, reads GAGVSQTPSNKVTEKGKYVELRCDPISGHTALYWYRQSLGQGPEFLIYFQGTGAADDSGLPNDRFFAVRPEGSVSTLKIQRTERGDSAVYLCASSSTRLADTQYFGPGTRLTVL.

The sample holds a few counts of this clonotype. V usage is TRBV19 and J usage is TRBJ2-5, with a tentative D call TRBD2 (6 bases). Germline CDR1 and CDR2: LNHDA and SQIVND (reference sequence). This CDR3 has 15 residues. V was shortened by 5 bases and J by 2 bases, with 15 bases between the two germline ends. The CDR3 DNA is TGTGCCAGTAGTTCAGGCGGGAAACATCAAGAGACCCAGTACTTC. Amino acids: CASSSGGKHQETQYF.

CDR3 DNA: TGTGCCAGTAGTAAACCGACTAGCGGGAGGTGGCGGGTTGTGAACACCGGGGAGCTGTTTTTT. This gives the protein CASSKPTSGRWRVVNTGELFF. This rearrangement joins TRBV19 to TRBJ2-2; 13 bases are shared with TRBD2. CDR3 length: 21 amino acids. J lost 1 base, V lost 4 bases, and 15 bases had no gene match. Per germline, CDR1 LNHDA and CDR2 SQIVND (reference sequence).

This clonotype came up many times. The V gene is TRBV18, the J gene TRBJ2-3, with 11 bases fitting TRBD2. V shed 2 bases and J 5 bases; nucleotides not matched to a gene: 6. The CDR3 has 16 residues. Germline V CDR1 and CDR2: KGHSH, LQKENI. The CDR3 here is CASSPRLAGILDTQYF. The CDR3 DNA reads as TGTGCCAGCTCACCAAGACTAGCGGGAATATTAGATACGCAGTATTTT.

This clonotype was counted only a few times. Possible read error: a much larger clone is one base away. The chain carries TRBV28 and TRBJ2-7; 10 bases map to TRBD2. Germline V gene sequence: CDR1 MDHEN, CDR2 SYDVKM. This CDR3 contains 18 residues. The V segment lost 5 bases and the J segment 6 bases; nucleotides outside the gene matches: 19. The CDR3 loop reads CASSLPQGWASGSSEQYF. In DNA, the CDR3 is TGTGCCAGCAGTCTACCCCAAGGCTGGGCTAGCGGGAGCTCCGAGCAGTACTTC.